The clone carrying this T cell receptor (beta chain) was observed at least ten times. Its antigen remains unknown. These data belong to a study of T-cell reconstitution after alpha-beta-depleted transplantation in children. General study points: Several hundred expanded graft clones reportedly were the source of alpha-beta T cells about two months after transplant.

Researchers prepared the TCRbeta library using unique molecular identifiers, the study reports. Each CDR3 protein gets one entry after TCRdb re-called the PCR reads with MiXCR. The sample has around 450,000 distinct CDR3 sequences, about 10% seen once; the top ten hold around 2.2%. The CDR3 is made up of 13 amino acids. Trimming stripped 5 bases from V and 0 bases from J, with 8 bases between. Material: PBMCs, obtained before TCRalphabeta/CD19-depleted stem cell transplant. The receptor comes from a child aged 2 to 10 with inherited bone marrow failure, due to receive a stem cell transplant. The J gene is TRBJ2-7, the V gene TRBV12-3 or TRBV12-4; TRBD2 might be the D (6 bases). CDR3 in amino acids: CASSRESSYEQYF. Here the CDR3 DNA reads TGTGCCAGCAGTCGGGAGAGCTCCTACGAGCAGTACTTC.